This record looks at one T cell receptor (beta chain) sequence and its context. This sample is drawn from a study of blood T cell repertoires in COVID-19. Germline assignment: CDR1 MNHEY and CDR2 SMNVEV (reference sequence). V lost 4 bases and J 3 bases, leaving 19 bases between the germline ends. The CDR3 contains 16 residues. Produced via immunoSEQ multiplex PCR; TCRdb's table is partial and in-frame only. The table has 490,000 or so clones, approximately 88% seen once; the top ten hold less than 2%. The V gene is TRBV27, the J gene TRBJ2-7; possibly TRBD1 for D (6 bases). Sequenced input: PBMCs or T cells enriched from blood (not recorded which). The sequence derives from a woman aged 40 to 50 who had recovered from COVID-19. CDR3 DNA: TGTGCCAGCAGTTCCCCTACATCGACAGGCGACTACGAGCAGTACTTC. Translating it yields CASSSPTSTGDYEQYF.